This TCR beta chain appears in the sequencing data of a study of cytomegalovirus exposure and HLA in healthy donors. Findings and limits, study-wide: Some V segments (TRBV6-2 and TRBV6-3 among them) were excluded as indistinguishable.

The PCR ran on 60 Vbeta and 13 Jbeta primers. Clones were read by immunoSEQ multiplex PCR, and TCRdb kept only the in-frame ones, dropping some. This table lists some 70,000 clones. Of note for this clone: Its antigen is undetermined.

The V and J ends lost 4 bases and 10 bases, in that order; junction bases with no gene match: 9. CDR1 is MNHNY, CDR2 SVGAGI, per germline (reference sequence). The CDR3 contains 14 residues. Sequences were obtained from PBMCs. This receptor was obtained from a boy aged 5-17 years in good health and CMV-seronegative. The chain combines TRBV6-6 with TRBJ1-1; TRBD1 matches 10 bases. This CDR3 is CASSLGTGDLRAFF. CDR3 DNA sequence: TGTGCCAGCAGTTTAGGGACAGGGGACCTCCGAGCTTTCTTT.